A single sample is the source of the 26 T cell receptor beta chains below, sequenced in a study of blood T cell repertoires in COVID-19 (dated by TCRdb to between 2020 and 2021). To prepare the library, the immunoSEQ multiplex PCR assay was applied. TCRdb took over this immuneACCESS table, retaining in-frame rearrangements with V and J assigned. Such tables are incomplete; in checked studies, under half of the missing clones stem from an unresolved V gene, and the remainder is unexplained. This sample is represented by around 100,000 clones; approximately 79% of them were singletons. 3% to 4.5% of the sample is taken by the ten largest. Material for sequencing was peripheral blood. These TCRs come from a man in his 70s with COVID-19, enrolled during active disease.

The V gene is TRBV14, the J gene TRBJ2-5; D is uncertain. This CDR3 region has 13 residues. The germline V and J ends were trimmed by 5 bases and 1 base, with 8 bases remaining between them. Germline V gives CDR1 SGHDN, CDR2 FVKESK. The CDR3: CASSFKPQETQYF. The CDR3 nucleotides are TGTGCCAGCAGCTTTAAGCCCCAAGAGACCCAGTACTTC. The complete variable domain, with remaining parts taken from reference TRBV14 and TRBJ2-5, reads EAGVTQFPSHSVIEKGQTVTLRCDPISGHDNLYWYRRVMGKEIKFLLHFVKESKQDESGMPNNRFLAERTGGTYSTLKVQPAELEDSGVYFCASSFKPQETQYFGPGTRLLVL.

The V gene is TRBV7-6, the J gene TRBJ2-1; TRBD2 agrees at 7 bases. This CDR3 contains 17 residues. The V and J ends lost 2 bases and 1 base, in that order; junction bases with no gene match: 8. The V gene's germline CDR1 is SGHVS and CDR2 FNYEAQ. The CDR3 nucleotides read TGTGCCAGCAGCTTAACCTCCGGGGGGAGGTCCTACAATGAGCAGTTCTTC. Its protein product is CASSLTSGGRSYNEQFF.

Only a few counts were recorded for this clone. CDR3: CASRLGTANTEAFF. CDR3 nucleotides: TGTGCCAGCAGACTCGGGACAGCGAACACTGAAGCTTTCTTT. V and J are TRBV6-5 and TRBJ1-1, with 7 bases fitting TRBD1. The CDR3 has 14 residues. J gave up 1 base and V 6 bases, and 5 bases lay outside the gene matches. Per the germline V gene, CDR1 is MNHEY and CDR2 is SVGAGI.

V usage is TRBV10-3 and J usage is TRBJ1-2, with unresolved D. The CDR3 is 13 residues long. Trimming pared 2 bases from V and 2 bases from J, leaving 6 bases between. Germline CDR1 is ENHRY and CDR2 is SYGVKD. This chain's CDR3 is CAISEQLNYGYTF. The CDR3 nucleotides are TGTGCCATCAGTGAGCAGTTAAACTATGGCTACACCTTC.

Concerning this clone itself: An end of the junction does not agree with germline; a read error may underlie this. The V gene is TRBV7-7, the J gene TRBJ2-1, with 8 nucleotides matching TRBD1. The CDR3 has 13 amino acids. Germline CDR1 reads SSHAT; CDR2 reads FNYEAQ (reference sequence). CDR3 sequence reads: CASSDRGYNEQFF. Here the CDR3 DNA reads TGTGCTAGCAGCGACAGGGGCTACAATGAGCAGTTCTTC.

The rearrangement uses TRBV28 and TRBJ2-2; 13 positions match TRBD2. Per the germline V gene, CDR1 is MDHEN and CDR2 is SYDVKM. V shed 6 bases, J shed 1 base, and the junction held 8 bases outside the gene matches. CDR3 length: 18 amino acids. In DNA form, the CDR3 reads TGTGCCAGCAGACCCGGACTAGCGGGAGATGGGAACACCGGGGAGCTGTTTTTT. It is translated as CASRPGLAGDGNTGELFF.

The chain couples TRBV30 to TRBJ1-3; 9 bases agree with TRBD1. The CDR3 totals 16 residues. Germline CDR1 reads GTSNPN; CDR2 reads SVGIG (reference sequence). The V gene end was trimmed by 5 bases and the J gene end by 0 bases; junction bases not matched to a gene: 8. The CDR3 reads CAWHRDRVFSGNTIYF. CDR3 nucleotide sequence: TGTGCCTGGCACCGGGACAGGGTATTCTCTGGAAACACCATATATTTT.

V and J are TRBV28 and TRBJ2-1; maybe TRBD2 (5 bases). The V end was cut by 4 bases, the J end by 5 bases, with 21 bases between. Germline V gene lookup returns CDR1 MDHEN and CDR2 SYDVKM. The CDR3 sequence is 17 residues long. The CDR3 sequence: CASSSESLAVGHNEQFF. As DNA, the CDR3 is TGTGCCAGCAGTTCCGAATCCCTAGCCGTAGGGCACAATGAGCAGTTCTTC.

The chain combines TRBV28 with TRBJ2-1; 7 nucleotides align to TRBD2. There are 18 residues in the CDR3. From germline, CDR1 is MDHEN and CDR2 SYDVKM. The J segment lost 10 bases and the V segment lost 4 bases, leaving 22 bases of the junction unmatched. The CDR3 DNA follows: TGTGCCAGCAGTTCACCACGCCTAGCGGAGCGAGGTCTGGGAGAGCAGTTCTTC. Translation: CASSSPRLAERGLGEQFF.

The chain recombines TRBV6-1 with TRBJ1-2; D is possibly TRBD1 (5 bases). The CDR3 is 15 amino acids. Germline CDR1 is MNHNS and CDR2 is SASEGT. V was cut by 2 bases and J by 5 bases, with 15 bases left in between. CDR3 loop: CASSESSRARYGYTF. In nucleotides, the CDR3 is TGTGCCAGCAGTGAAAGCAGCAGGGCACGGTATGGCTACACCTTC.

The chain is built from TRBV7-9 and TRBJ2-5, with 8 bases aligning to TRBD2. V trimming: 1 base; J trimming: 2 bases; junction bases outside the gene matches: 3. CDR3 length: 15 amino acids. Germline V gene data show CDR1 as SEHNR and CDR2 as FQNEAQ (reference sequence). The CDR3 DNA is TGTGCCAGCAGCTTAGACCCTAGCGGGCAAGAGACCCAGTACTTC. Translated, it gives CASSLDPSGQETQYF. Full variable domain (outside the CDR3, taken from reference TRBV7-9 and TRBJ2-5): DTGVSQNPRHKITKRGQNVTFRCDPISEHNRLYWYRQTLGQGPEFLTYFQNEAQLEKSRLLSDRFSAERPKGSFSTLEIQRTEQGDSAMYLCASSLDPSGQETQYFGPGTRLLVL.

Here the CDR3 reads CATLGAAHQNIQYF. In DNA, the CDR3 is TGTGCCACTCTAGGTGCAGCGCACCAAAACATTCAGTACTTC. The V gene is TRBV15, the J gene TRBJ2-4; D is uncertain. Germline CDR1 reads LNHNV; CDR2 reads YYDKDF (reference sequence). This CDR3 has 14 residues. V gave up 9 bases and J gave up 5 bases, with 17 bases separating them.

As DNA, the CDR3 is TGTGCCAGCAGTATACAACTAGCGGACTACAATGAGCAGTTCTTC. Protein product: CASSIQLADYNEQFF. This chain links TRBV28 with TRBJ2-1; 8 positions agree with TRBD2. The ends lost 5 bases at V and 3 bases at J; junction bases unmatched: 6. CDR1 MDHEN and CDR2 SYDVKM come from the germline V gene. The CDR3 sequence is 15 residues long.

The CDR3 sequence is CASSIRPKTQETQYF. The DNA for the CDR3 is TGTGCCAGTAGTATCAGGCCAAAGACCCAAGAGACCCAGTACTTC. The chain is built from TRBV19 and TRBJ2-5, with D uncertain. Germline assignment: CDR1 LNHDA and CDR2 SQIVND (reference sequence). The CDR3 contains 15 residues. Trimming removed 3 bases at V and 1 base at J, with 12 bases between.

The CDR3 coding sequence is TGTGCCAGCAGCTTGCATGGGCAGGGTGACACCGGGGAGCTGTTTTTT. Its translation is CASSLHGQGDTGELFF. This sequence joins TRBV5-5 and TRBJ2-2; D is possibly TRBD1 (5 bases). The CDR3 consists of 16 residues. V was cut by 1 base and J by 3 bases, with 13 bases left in between. CDR1 is SGHKS, CDR2 YYEKEE, per germline (reference sequence).

The V gene is TRBV2, the J gene TRBJ1-2; a weak D match, TRBD1 (6 bases). The length of the CDR3 is 12 residues. Trimming stripped 8 bases from V and 8 bases from J, with 15 bases between. Germline-derived CDR1 and CDR2 are SNHLY and FYNNEI. The CDR3 reads CASARGAQGYTF. The DNA of the CDR3 is TGTGCCAGCGCCCGGGGGGCGCAGGGCTACACCTTC.

This chain joins TRBV5-4 and TRBJ1-1; the match to TRBD1 covers 7 bases. Looked up from germline, CDR1 is SGHNT and CDR2 is YYREEE (reference sequence). The V and J ends lost 4 bases and 4 bases, in that order; junction bases with no gene match: 10. This CDR3 region has 15 residues. The DNA of the CDR3 is TGTGCCAGCAGCCCACGACAGGGATTGGGCACTGAAGCTTTCTTT. This gives the protein CASSPRQGLGTEAFF.

The chain uses TRBV5-1 and TRBJ2-3; 12 nucleotides align to TRBD1. The CDR3 is 20 amino acids. Germline V gives CDR1 SGHRS, CDR2 YFSETQ. Trimming removed 4 bases from V and 8 bases from J; junction bases left unmatched: 23. The CDR3 nucleotides are TGCGCCAGCAGCCCCTGGTCGGGACAGGGGGCAAGCGGGAGCCTCCTTACGCAGTATTTT. It codes for CASSPWSGQGASGSLLTQYF.

J is TRBJ2-7 and V is TRBV7-3; TRBD2 agrees at 11 bases. The CDR3 spans 13 residues. In germline, CDR1 is SGHTA, CDR2 FQGTGA. J lost 9 bases, V lost 5 bases, and 6 bases had no gene match. Here the CDR3 DNA reads TGTGCCAGCAGCCCCGGGACTAGCGGCCCGCAGTACTTC. It codes for CASSPGTSGPQYF.

This clone was observed a single time. V gene TRBV7-2 combines with J gene TRBJ2-7; 7 nucleotides agree with TRBD2. The CDR3 extends over 14 amino acids. CDR1 and CDR2 from the germline V gene are SGHTA and FQGNSA. Unmatched junction bases numbered 7, after V lost 6 bases and J lost 2 bases. The CDR3 sequence is CASRSSGNTYEQYF. DNA for the CDR3: TGTGCCAGCAGATCTAGCGGAAATACCTACGAGCAGTACTTC.

This clone was counted only a few times. V usage is TRBV29-1 and J usage is TRBJ1-5; D is perhaps TRBD1 (6 bases). The V end lost 7 bases, the J end lost 5 bases, and 15 bases lay between the germline ends. The germline V gene encodes CDR1 SQVTM and CDR2 ANQGSEA. This CDR3 spans 13 amino acids. CDR3 sequence: CSASGARHQPQHF. The CDR3 bases are TGCAGCGCCTCAGGGGCGCGCCATCAGCCCCAGCATTTT.

The chain combines TRBV19 with TRBJ2-2; weak D call: TRBD2 (5 bases). The CDR3 is made up of 15 amino acids. V was pared by 6 bases and J by 7 bases, with 18 bases between. In germline, CDR1 is LNHDA, CDR2 SQIVND (reference sequence). The CDR3: CASRFPGISGGELFF. The CDR3 nucleotides read TGTGCCAGTAGATTCCCCGGGATCTCCGGCGGGGAGCTGTTTTTT.

This clone has just a few counts. This chain uses TRBV7-9 with TRBJ1-2, with 8 bases matching TRBD1. The CDR3 loop spans 15 amino acids. With 3 bases clipped from V and 5 bases from J, the junction kept 8 bases outside the gene matches. Germline assignment: CDR1 SEHNR and CDR2 FQNEAQ (reference sequence). CDR3 nucleotide sequence: TGTGCCAGCAGCTTGTTGGACAGGGTTGGGTATGGCTACACCTTC. As protein: CASSLLDRVGYGYTF.

The V gene is TRBV10-3, the J gene TRBJ1-3; 7 bases are a match to TRBD1. The CDR3 extends over 17 amino acids. Germline assignment: CDR1 ENHRY and CDR2 SYGVKD. J lost 2 bases, V lost 1 base, and 8 bases had no gene match. The CDR3 here is CAISELPQGTAGNTIYF. The CDR3 DNA is TGTGCCATCAGTGAGTTACCACAGGGGACTGCTGGAAACACCATATATTTT.

The chain recombines TRBV3-1 (or the pseudogene TRBV3-2) with TRBJ2-1; the D gene is possibly TRBD1 (6 bases). Germline-derived CDR1 and CDR2 are LGHDT and YNNKEL (reference sequence). The V end lost 10 bases, the J end lost 6 bases, and 16 bases lay between the germline ends. The CDR3 extends over 13 amino acids. This CDR3 is CAIPVQGGNEQFF. For the CDR3, the DNA is TGTGCCATACCCGTGCAAGGGGGCAATGAGCAGTTCTTC.

A few counts support this clone. The chain carries TRBV30 and TRBJ1-5, with 7 bases lining up with TRBD1. CDR1 is GTSNPN and CDR2 is SVGIG in the germline V gene (reference sequence). The V gene end was trimmed by 4 bases and the J gene end by 2 bases; junction bases not matched to a gene: 8. CDR3 length: 15 residues. CDR3 amino acids: CAWNRGTAGNQPQHF. CDR3 nucleotide sequence: TGTGCCTGGAACCGCGGGACAGCGGGCAATCAGCCCCAGCATTTT.